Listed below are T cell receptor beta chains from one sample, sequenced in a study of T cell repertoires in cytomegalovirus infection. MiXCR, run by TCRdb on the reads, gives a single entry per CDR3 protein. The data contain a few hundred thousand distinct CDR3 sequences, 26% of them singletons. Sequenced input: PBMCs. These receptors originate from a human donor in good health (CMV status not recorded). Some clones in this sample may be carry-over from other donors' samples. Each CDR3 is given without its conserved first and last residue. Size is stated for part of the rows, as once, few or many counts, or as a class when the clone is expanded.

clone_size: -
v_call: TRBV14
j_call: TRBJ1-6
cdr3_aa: ASSHNTNSPLH

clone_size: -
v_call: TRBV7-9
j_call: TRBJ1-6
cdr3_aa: ASSPGAGNHSPLH

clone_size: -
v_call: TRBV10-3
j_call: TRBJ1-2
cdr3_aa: ATALGEGNYGYT

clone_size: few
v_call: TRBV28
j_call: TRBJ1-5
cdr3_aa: ASSATVGAGNQPQH

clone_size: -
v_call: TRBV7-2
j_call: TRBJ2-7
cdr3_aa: ASSPPTWSEQY

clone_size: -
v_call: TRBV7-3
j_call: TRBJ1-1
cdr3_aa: ASSLDHGEAF

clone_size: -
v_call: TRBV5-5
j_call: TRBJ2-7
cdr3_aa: ASSRDTTYEQY

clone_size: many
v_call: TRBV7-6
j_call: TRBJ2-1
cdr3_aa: ASSLAEGEQF

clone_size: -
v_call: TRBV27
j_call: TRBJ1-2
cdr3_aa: ASSFQPSGRIWGYT

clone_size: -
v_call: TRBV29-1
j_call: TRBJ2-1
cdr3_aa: SVKYGVYNEQF

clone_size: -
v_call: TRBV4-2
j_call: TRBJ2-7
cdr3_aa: ASSQDPGGEQY

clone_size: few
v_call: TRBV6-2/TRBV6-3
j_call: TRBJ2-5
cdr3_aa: ASIERSRLETQY

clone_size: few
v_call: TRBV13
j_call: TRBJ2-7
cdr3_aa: ASSPWNDYEQY

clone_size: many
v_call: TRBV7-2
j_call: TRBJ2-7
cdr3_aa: ASRPTSGSSYEQY

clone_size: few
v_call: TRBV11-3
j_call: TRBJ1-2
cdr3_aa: ASSFGGAPGSYGYT

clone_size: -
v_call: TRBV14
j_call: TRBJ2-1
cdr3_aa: ASSQKSWEQF